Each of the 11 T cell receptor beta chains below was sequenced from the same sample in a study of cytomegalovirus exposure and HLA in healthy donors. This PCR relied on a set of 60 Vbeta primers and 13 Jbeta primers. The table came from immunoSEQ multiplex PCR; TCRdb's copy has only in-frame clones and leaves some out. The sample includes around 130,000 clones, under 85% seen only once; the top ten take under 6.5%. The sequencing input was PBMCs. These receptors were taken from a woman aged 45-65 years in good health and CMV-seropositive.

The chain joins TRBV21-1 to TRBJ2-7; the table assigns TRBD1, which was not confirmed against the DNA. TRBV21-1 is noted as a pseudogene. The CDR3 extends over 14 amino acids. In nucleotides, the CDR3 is TGTGCCAGCAGCAACGTAGGGGGATCCTACGAGCAGTACTTC. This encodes CASSNVGGSYEQYF.

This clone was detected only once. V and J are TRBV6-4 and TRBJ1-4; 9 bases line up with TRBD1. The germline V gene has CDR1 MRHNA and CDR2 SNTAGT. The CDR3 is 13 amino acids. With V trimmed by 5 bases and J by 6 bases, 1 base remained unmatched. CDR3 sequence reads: CASSRDRDEKLFF. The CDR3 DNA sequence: TGTGCCAGCAGTCGGGACAGGGATGAAAAACTGTTTTTT.

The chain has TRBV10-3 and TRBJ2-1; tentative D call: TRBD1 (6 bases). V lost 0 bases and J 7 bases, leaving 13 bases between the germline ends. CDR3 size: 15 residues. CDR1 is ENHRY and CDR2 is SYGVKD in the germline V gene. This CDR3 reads CAISESGQQRNEQFF. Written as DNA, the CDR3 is TGTGCCATCAGTGAGTCGGGACAACAGAGGAATGAGCAGTTCTTC.

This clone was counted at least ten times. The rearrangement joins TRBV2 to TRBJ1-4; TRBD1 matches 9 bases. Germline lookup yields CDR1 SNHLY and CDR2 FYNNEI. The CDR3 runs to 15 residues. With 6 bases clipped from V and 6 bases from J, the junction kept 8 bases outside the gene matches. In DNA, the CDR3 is TGTGCCAGCAGGGACACCGGGACAGGGTATGAAAAACTGTTTTTT. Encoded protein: CASRDTGTGYEKLFF.

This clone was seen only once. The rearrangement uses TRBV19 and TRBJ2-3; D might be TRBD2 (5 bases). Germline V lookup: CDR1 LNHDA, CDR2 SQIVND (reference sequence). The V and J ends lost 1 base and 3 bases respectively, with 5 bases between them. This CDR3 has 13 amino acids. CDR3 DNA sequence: TGTGCCAGTAGTATAGGGAGGACAGATACGCAGTATTTT. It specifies CASSIGRTDTQYF.

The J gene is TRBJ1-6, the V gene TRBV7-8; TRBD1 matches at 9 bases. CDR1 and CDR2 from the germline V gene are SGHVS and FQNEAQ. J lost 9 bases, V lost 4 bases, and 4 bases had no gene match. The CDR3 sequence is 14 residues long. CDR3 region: CASSSWTGASPLHF. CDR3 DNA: TGTGCCAGCAGCTCCTGGACAGGGGCTTCACCCCTCCACTTT. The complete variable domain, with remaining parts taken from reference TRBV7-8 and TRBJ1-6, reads GAGVSQSPRYKVAKRGQDVALRCDPISGHVSLFWYQQALGQGPEFLTYFQNEAQLDKSGLPSDRFFAERPEGSVSTLKIQRTQQEDSAVYLCASSSWTGASPLHFGNGTRLTVT.

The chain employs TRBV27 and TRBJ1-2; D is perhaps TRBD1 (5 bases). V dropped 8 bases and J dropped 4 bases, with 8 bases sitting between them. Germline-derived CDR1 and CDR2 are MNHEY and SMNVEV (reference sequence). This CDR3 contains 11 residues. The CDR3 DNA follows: TGTGCCAGCGGGGGGGTCTATGGCTACACCTTC. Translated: CASGGVYGYTF.

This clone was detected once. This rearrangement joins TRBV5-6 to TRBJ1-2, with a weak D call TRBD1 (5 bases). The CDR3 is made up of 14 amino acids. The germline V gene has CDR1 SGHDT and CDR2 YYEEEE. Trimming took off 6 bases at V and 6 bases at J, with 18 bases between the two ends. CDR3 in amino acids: CASNPRLGRDGYTF. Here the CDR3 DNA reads TGTGCCAGCAACCCCCGGCTCGGCAGGGATGGCTACACCTTC.

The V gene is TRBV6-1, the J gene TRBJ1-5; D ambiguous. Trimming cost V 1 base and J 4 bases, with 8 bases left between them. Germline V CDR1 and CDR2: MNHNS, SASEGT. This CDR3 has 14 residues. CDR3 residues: CASSEGSENQPQHF. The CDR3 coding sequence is TGTGCCAGCAGTGAAGGTTCCGAGAATCAGCCCCAGCATTTT.

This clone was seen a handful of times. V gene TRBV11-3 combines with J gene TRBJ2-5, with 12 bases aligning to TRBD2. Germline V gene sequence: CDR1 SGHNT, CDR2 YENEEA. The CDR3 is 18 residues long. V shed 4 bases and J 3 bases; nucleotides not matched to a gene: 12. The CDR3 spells CASSSTSGGRGGKETQYF. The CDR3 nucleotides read TGTGCCAGCAGCTCGACTAGCGGGGGCCGGGGGGGGAAAGAGACCCAGTACTTC.

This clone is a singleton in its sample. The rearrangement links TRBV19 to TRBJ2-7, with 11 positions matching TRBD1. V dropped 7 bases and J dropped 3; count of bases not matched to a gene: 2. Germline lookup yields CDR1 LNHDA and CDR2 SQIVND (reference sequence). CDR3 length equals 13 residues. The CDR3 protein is CASMGTGGYEQYF. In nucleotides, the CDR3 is TGTGCCAGTATGGGGACAGGGGGCTACGAGCAGTACTTC.